What follows are 3 T cell receptor beta chains derived from one specimen sequenced in a study of blood T cell repertoires in COVID-19. The repertoire was sequenced with immunoSEQ multiplex PCR; TCRdb's copy has only in-frame clones and lacks some. The data hold 130,000 to 150,000 clones, with roughly 76% observed a single time. Sequencing was carried out using peripheral blood. The receptors come from a human donor with acute or convalescent COVID-19. The donor label of this sample is uncertain.

This rearrangement joins TRBV6-5 to TRBJ1-5; the D gene is possibly TRBD1 (5 bases). This CDR3 is 13 amino acids long. Trimming removed 7 bases at V and 4 bases at J, with 11 bases between. The germline CDR1 and CDR2 sequences are MNHEY and SVGAGI. The CDR3 is CASTYQGNQPQHF. CDR3 nucleotides: TGTGCCAGCACCTATCAGGGAAATCAGCCCCAGCATTTT.

J is TRBJ1-2 and V is TRBV6-5; D may be TRBD1 (5 bases). Germline-derived CDR1 and CDR2 are MNHEY and SVGAGI. The V and J ends lost 7 bases and 5 bases respectively, with 20 bases between them. The CDR3 is 15 amino acids. The DNA for the CDR3 is TGTGCCAGCATCCGAGGAAGGGGCGCTCGTTATGGCTACACCTTC. This gives the protein CASIRGRGARYGYTF.

The chain combines TRBV18 with TRBJ1-6; 10 positions match TRBD1. The CDR3 runs to 17 residues. V shed 1 base and J 8 bases; nucleotides not matched to a gene: 8. The germline V gene has CDR1 KGHSH and CDR2 LQKENI. Here the CDR3 reads CASSPRPGTGADSPLHF. CDR3 nucleotides: TGTGCCAGCTCACCACGTCCCGGGACAGGGGCGGATTCACCCCTCCACTTT.